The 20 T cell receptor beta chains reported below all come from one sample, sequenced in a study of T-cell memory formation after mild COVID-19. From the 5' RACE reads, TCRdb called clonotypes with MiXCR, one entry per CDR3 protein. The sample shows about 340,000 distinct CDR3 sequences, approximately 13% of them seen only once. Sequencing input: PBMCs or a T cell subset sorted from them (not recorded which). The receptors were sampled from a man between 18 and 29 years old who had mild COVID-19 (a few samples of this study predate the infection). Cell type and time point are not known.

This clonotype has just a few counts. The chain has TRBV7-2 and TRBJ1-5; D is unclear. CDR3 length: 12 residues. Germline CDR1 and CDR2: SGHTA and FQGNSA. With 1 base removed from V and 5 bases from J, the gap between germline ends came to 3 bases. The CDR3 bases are TGTGCCAGCAGCTTAGACCATCAGCCCCAGCATTTT. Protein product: CASSLDHQPQHF.

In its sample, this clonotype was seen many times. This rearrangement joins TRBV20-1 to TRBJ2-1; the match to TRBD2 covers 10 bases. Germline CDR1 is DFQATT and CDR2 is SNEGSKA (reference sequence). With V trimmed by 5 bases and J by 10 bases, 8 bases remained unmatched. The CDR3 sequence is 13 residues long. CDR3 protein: CSAQAGGDREQFF. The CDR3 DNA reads TGCAGTGCTCAAGCGGGGGGGGACAGGGAGCAGTTCTTC.

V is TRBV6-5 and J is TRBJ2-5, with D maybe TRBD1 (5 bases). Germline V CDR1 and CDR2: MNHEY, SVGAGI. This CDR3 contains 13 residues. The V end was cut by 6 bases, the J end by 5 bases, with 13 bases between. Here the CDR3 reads CASRPPGYETQYF. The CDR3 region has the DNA TGTGCCAGCAGACCGCCAGGGTACGAGACCCAGTACTTC.

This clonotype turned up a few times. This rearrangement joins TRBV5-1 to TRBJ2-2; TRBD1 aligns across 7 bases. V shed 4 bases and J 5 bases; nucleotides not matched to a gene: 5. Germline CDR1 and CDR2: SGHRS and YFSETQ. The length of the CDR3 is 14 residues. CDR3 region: CASSPTGWTGELFF. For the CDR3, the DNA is TGCGCCAGCAGCCCGACAGGGTGGACCGGGGAGCTGTTTTTT.

CDR3 in DNA: TGTGCCAGCAGCTTTCCCGGGACAGGGGATTCACCCCTCCACTTT. As protein: CASSFPGTGDSPLHF. The V gene is TRBV7-2, the J gene TRBJ1-6, with 10 bases aligning to TRBD1. The CDR3 consists of 15 residues. The germline V gene encodes CDR1 SGHTA and CDR2 FQGNSA. V lost 3 bases and J lost 8; bases outside the gene matches: 4.

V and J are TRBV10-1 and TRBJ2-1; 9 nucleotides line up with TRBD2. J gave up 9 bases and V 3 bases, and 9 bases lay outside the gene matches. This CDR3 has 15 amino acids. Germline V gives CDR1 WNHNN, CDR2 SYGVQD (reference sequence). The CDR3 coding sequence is TGCGCCAGCAGTGATCGCGGGGGGGCAATAGGTGAGCAGTTCTTC. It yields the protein CASSDRGGAIGEQFF.

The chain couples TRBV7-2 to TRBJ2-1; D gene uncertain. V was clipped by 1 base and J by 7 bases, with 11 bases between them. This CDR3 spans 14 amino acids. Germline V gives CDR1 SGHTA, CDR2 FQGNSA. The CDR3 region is CASSLGPIGNEQFF. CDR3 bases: TGTGCCAGCAGCTTAGGTCCGATTGGGAATGAGCAGTTCTTC.

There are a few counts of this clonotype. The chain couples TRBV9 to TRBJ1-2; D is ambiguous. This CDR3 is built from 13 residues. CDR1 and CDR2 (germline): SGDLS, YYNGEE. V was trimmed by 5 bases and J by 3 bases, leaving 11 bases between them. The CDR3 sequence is CASSSPLDYGYTF. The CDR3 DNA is TGTGCCAGCAGTTCACCCCTCGACTATGGCTACACCTTC.

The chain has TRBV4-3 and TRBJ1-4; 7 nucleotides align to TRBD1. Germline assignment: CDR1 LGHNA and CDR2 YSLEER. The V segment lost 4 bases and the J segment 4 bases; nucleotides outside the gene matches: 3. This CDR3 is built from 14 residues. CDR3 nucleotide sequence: TGCGCCAGCAGCCTTAACAGGGGTAATGAAAAACTGTTTTTT. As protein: CASSLNRGNEKLFF.

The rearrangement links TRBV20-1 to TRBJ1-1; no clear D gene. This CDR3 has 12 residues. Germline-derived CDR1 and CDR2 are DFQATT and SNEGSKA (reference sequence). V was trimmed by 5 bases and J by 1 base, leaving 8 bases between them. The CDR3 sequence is CSAFLPNTEAFF. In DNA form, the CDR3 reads TGCAGTGCTTTCTTGCCGAACACTGAAGCTTTCTTT.

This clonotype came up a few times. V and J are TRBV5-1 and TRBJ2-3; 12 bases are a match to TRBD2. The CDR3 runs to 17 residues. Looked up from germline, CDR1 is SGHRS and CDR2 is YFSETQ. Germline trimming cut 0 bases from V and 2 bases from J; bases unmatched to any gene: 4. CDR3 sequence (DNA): TGCGCCAGCAGCTTGGGACTAGCGGGGGATTTCACAGATACGCAGTATTTT. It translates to CASSLGLAGDFTDTQYF.

The CDR3 is CASSQGQGLGDTQYF. In DNA, the CDR3 is TGTGCCAGCAGCCAAGGACAGGGGCTTGGAGATACGCAGTATTTT. The chain couples TRBV3-1 to TRBJ2-3; 8 positions agree with TRBD1. V was clipped by 1 base and J by 5 bases; unmatched bases: 5. The CDR3 consists of 15 residues. The germline gives CDR1 LGHDT, CDR2 YNNKEL (reference sequence).

As DNA, the CDR3 is TGTGCCAGCAGCCAAGATGGGACCACCAATGAGCAGTTCTTC. It codes for CASSQDGTTNEQFF. This chain uses TRBV3-1 with TRBJ2-1; D assignment may be TRBD1 or TRBD2 (5 bases each). Germline V gene lookup returns CDR1 LGHDT and CDR2 YNNKEL (reference sequence). The V gene lost 0 bases and the J gene lost 6 bases, with 9 bases spanning the gap. CDR3 size: 14 residues.

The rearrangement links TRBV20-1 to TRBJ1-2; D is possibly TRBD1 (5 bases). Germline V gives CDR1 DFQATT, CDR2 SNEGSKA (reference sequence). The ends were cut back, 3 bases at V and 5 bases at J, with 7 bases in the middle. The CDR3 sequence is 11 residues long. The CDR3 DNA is TGCAGTGCTAGCGAGGGGTATGGCTACACCTTC. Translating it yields CSASEGYGYTF.

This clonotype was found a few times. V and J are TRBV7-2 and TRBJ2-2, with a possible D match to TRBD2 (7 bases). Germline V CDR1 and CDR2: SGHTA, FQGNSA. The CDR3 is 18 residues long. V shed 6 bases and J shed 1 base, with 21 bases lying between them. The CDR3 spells CASSFAFRGGGNTGELFF. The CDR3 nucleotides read TGTGCCAGCAGTTTTGCCTTCAGGGGAGGGGGGAACACCGGGGAGCTGTTTTTT.

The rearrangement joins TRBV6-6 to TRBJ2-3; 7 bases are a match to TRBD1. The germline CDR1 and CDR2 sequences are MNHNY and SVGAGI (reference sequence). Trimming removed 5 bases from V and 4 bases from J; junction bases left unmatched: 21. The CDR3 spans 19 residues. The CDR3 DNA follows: TGTGCCAGCAGTGGGCCCCTATTTGAGCGGACAGGCCCCCCAGATACGCAGTATTTT. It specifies CASSGPLFERTGPPDTQYF.

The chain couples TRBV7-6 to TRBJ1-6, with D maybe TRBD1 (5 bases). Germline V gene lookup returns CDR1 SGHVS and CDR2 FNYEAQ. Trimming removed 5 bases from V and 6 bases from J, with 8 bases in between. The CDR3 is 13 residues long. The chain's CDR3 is CASSPTANSPLHF. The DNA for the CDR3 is TGTGCCAGCAGCCCGACAGCTAATTCACCCCTCCACTTT.

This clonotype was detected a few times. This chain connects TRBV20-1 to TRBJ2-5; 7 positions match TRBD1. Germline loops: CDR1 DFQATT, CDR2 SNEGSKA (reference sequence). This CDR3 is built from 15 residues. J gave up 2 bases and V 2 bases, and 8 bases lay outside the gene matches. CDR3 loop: CSARSAGTEQETQYF. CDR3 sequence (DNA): TGCAGTGCTAGAAGTGCCGGGACAGAACAAGAGACCCAGTACTTC.

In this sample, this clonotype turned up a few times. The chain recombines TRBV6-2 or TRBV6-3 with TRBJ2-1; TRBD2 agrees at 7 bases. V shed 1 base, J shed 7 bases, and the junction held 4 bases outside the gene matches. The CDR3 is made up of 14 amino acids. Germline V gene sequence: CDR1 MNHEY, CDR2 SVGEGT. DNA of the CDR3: TGTGCCAGCAGTTACTGGACTAGAAGGAATGAGCAGTTCTTC. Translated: CASSYWTRRNEQFF.

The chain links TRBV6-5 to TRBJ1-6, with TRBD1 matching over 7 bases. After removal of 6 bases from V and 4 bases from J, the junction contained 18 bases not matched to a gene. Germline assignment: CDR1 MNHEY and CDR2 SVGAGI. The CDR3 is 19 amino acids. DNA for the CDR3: TGTGCCAGCAGCAGACAGGGAGGGTATGTGGCCCTATATAATTCACCCCTCCACTTT. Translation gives CASSRQGGYVALYNSPLHF.